The following is a TCR beta chain sequence with its context. Its antigen is unknown. V lost 8 bases, J lost 6 bases, and 15 bases stayed unmatched. Germline loops: CDR1 MDHEN, CDR2 SYDVKM. This CDR3 spans 16 amino acids. This specimen comes from a study of cytomegalovirus exposure and HLA in healthy donors. Study results and caveats: The availability of immune exposure information extended only to CMV serostatus.

Use of 60 Vbeta and 13 Jbeta primers characterized the PCR. Source study methods: A later analysis counted about 80 million unique TCR beta chains, some 11 million shared. TCRdb's table, derived via immunoSEQ multiplex PCR, lists solely in-frame clones and lacks some. V and J calls and clone size are given by that table; D and trimming were obtained from the DNA. The table has just under 95,000 clones, roughly 86% seen once; the top ten hold roughly 5.3%. The TCR sequence derives from a woman between 18 and 29 years old in good health and CMV-seropositive. The chain has TRBV28 and TRBJ2-2; the match to TRBD1 covers 7 bases. Sample: PBMCs. CDR3 in DNA: TGTGCCAGCTACGTGCAGGGGGAGCCCGACGCCGGGGAGCTGTTTTTT. Residues: CASYVQGEPDAGELFF.